This T cell receptor beta chain was observed in a study of Ad26.COV2.S vaccination and SARS-CoV-2 variants. Trimming took 6 bases from V and 5 from J, leaving 10 bases between them. The CDR3 loop spans 12 amino acids. Treatment described: approximately 18 received Ad26.COV2.S at low or high dose, single or two shots; roughly five received placebo; per-sample allocation not given. Material that was analyzed had been drawn on day 63 after the first vaccine or placebo injection. Profiling relied on immunoSEQ multiplex PCR, and the TCRdb table lists in-frame clones only, not all of them. The sample contains around 450,000 clones, 89% of which appear only once.

The input for sequencing was peripheral blood, taken in a trial of Ad26.COV2.S vaccine versus placebo. The V and J genes are TRBV12-3 or TRBV12-4 and TRBJ2-5, with D unresolved. This clonotype was sampled from a person between 18 and 65 years old who received the Ad26.COV2.S COVID-19 vaccine or a placebo. The chain's CDR3 is CASSTIRETQYF. The CDR3 nucleotides are TGTGCCAGCAGCACGATACGGGAGACCCAGTACTTC.